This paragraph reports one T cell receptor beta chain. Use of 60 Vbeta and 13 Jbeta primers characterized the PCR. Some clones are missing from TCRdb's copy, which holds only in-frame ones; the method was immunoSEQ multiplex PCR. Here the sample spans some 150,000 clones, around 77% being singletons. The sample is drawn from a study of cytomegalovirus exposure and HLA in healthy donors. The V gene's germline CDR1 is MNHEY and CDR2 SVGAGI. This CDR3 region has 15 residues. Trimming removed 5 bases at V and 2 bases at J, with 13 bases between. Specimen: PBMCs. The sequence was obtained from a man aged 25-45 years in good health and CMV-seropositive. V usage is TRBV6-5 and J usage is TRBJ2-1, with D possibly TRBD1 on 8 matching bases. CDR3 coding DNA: TGTGCCAGCAGTCGTACAGGGGGGGCCTACAATGAGCAGTTCTTC. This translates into CASSRTGGAYNEQFF.